What follows are 17 T cell receptor beta chains derived from one specimen sequenced in a study of blood T cell repertoires in COVID-19. Generated by immunoSEQ multiplex PCR, the TCRdb table keeps only in-frame clones and is missing some. Among about 88,000 clones listed, roughly 84% were seen once. The sample was peripheral blood. All receptors come from an elderly woman with acute or convalescent COVID-19.

The chain employs TRBV19 and TRBJ1-4; 8 bases match TRBD1. CDR3 size: 15 residues. J gave up 0 bases and V 3 bases, and 0 bases lay outside the gene matches. The V gene's germline CDR1 is LNHDA and CDR2 SQIVND (reference sequence). For the CDR3, the DNA is TGTGCCAGTAGTATGGACAGGGCAACTAATGAAAAACTGTTTTTT. This sequence encodes CASSMDRATNEKLFF.

The chain links TRBV12-5 to TRBJ2-1; the match to TRBD2 covers 9 bases. Germline-derived CDR1 and CDR2 are LGHNT and FRNRAP. The length of the CDR3 is 17 residues. Unmatched junction bases numbered 16, after V lost 4 bases and J lost 9 bases. The CDR3 protein is CASGWGGAGGPLGEQFF. CDR3 bases: TGTGCTAGTGGTTGGGGGGGAGCGGGAGGCCCCCTCGGTGAGCAGTTCTTC.

The chain has TRBV12-3 or TRBV12-4 and TRBJ2-1, with D perhaps matching TRBD2 (6 bases). Trimming took off 2 bases at V and 8 bases at J, with 10 bases between the two ends. This CDR3 is 13 amino acids long. The DNA for the CDR3 is TGTGCCAGCAGTTTACGGGGGATCGATGAGCAGTTCTTC. Encoded protein: CASSLRGIDEQFF.

The J gene is TRBJ1-4, the V gene TRBV30; D gene uncertain. The germline gives CDR1 GTSNPN, CDR2 SVGIG (reference sequence). Deletions cut 0 bases from V and 8 bases from J, with 10 bases between. The CDR3 sequence is 13 residues long. CDR3 DNA: TGTGCCTGGAGTGTATTTGCGGGAGAAAAACTGTTTTTT. This translates into CAWSVFAGEKLFF.

This CDR3 is CASSMGTGVRDTQYF. The CDR3 bases are TGTGCCAGTAGTATGGGGACAGGGGTAAGGGATACGCAGTATTTT. The chain is built from TRBV19 and TRBJ2-3; 10 bases line up with TRBD1. V was clipped by 3 bases and J by 6 bases; unmatched bases: 6. The CDR3 totals 15 residues. The germline CDR1 and CDR2 sequences are LNHDA and SQIVND (reference sequence).

The rearrangement uses TRBV19 and TRBJ1-1; 7 nucleotides line up with TRBD1. V lost 5 bases, J lost 1 base, and 7 bases stayed unmatched. There are 15 residues in the CDR3. Germline CDR1 reads LNHDA; CDR2 reads SQIVND (reference sequence). CDR3 in DNA: TGTGCCAGTAGTGAGCGGACAGGCGAGAACACTGAAGCTTTCTTT. Its translation is CASSERTGENTEAFF.

This chain links TRBV6-5 with TRBJ1-6; D gene uncertain. CDR3 length equals 14 residues. Trimming left V 0 bases short and J 8 bases short, with 8 bases between. The germline CDR1 and CDR2 sequences are MNHEY and SVGAGI. Here the CDR3 reads CASSYSIGDSPLHF. The CDR3 region has the DNA TGTGCCAGCAGTTACTCGATCGGGGATTCACCCCTCCACTTT.

This clone showed up just once. This chain links TRBV18 with TRBJ2-1; 7 bases are shared with TRBD1. CDR1 is KGHSH and CDR2 is LQKENI in the germline V gene. J gave up 4 bases and V 4 bases, and 7 bases lay outside the gene matches. This CDR3 region has 15 residues. CDR3 amino acids: CASSQGALSYNEQFF. CDR3 bases: TGTGCCAGCTCACAGGGGGCACTTAGTTACAATGAGCAGTTCTTC. Full variable domain (missing parts from reference TRBV18 and TRBJ2-1): NAGVMQNPRHLVRRRGQEARLRCSPMKGHSHVYWYRQLPEEGLKFMVYLQKENIIDESGMPKERFSAEFPKEGPSILRIQQVVRGDSAAYFCASSQGALSYNEQFFGPGTRLTVL.

This chain connects TRBV28 to TRBJ2-2, with 7 bases lining up with TRBD2. V shed 6 bases and J 4 bases; nucleotides not matched to a gene: 14. From germline, CDR1 is MDHEN and CDR2 SYDVKM. The CDR3 totals 17 residues. The CDR3 sequence is CASSPSLGAGFTGELFF. In DNA form, the CDR3 reads TGTGCCAGCAGCCCCAGTTTGGGAGCGGGATTCACCGGGGAGCTGTTTTTT.

The chain joins TRBV21-1 to TRBJ1-2; TRBD1, the D gene given by the table, was not confirmed from the DNA. TRBV21-1 is noted as a pseudogene. The CDR3 contains 17 residues. CDR3 sequence (DNA): TGTGCCAGCAGCAGGGAAAGGACAAATTTTTCTAACTATGGCTACACCTTC. Amino acids: CASSRERTNFSNYGYTF.

This clone came up a few times. The chain combines TRBV19 with TRBJ2-1; D is perhaps TRBD2 (6 bases). Trimming took 5 bases from V and 2 from J, leaving 13 bases between them. This CDR3 contains 15 residues. Germline CDR1 reads LNHDA; CDR2 reads SQIVND (reference sequence). CDR3 in amino acids: CASSSFGGTYNEQFF. DNA for the CDR3: TGTGCCAGTAGTTCATTCGGGGGTACCTACAATGAGCAGTTCTTC.

The chain joins TRBV10-3 to TRBJ1-5, with TRBD1 matching over 9 bases. Germline lookup yields CDR1 ENHRY and CDR2 SYGVKD. The CDR3 has 15 residues. V was pared by 6 bases and J by 7 bases, with 10 bases of the junction left unmatched. The CDR3 DNA reads as TGTGCCATCAGGCAAGGACAGGGGTTTGGGCAGCCCCAGCATTTT. Translated, it gives CAIRQGQGFGQPQHF.

The J gene is TRBJ1-5, the V gene TRBV6-4, with D hard to call. This CDR3 has 13 residues. Germline V CDR1 and CDR2: MRHNA, SNTAGT. V was trimmed by 5 bases and J by 0 bases, leaving 5 bases between them. CDR3 amino acids: CASSLSSNQPQHF. CDR3 coding DNA: TGTGCCAGCAGTCTGTCTAGCAATCAGCCCCAGCATTTT.

J is TRBJ1-3 and V is TRBV7-9, with D perhaps matching TRBD1 (5 bases). Germline V gene lookup returns CDR1 SEHNR and CDR2 FQNEAQ (reference sequence). Trimming took 0 bases from V and 0 from J, leaving 6 bases between them. This CDR3 region has 15 residues. Here the CDR3 reads CASSLAGDSGNTIYF. The CDR3 region has the DNA TGTGCCAGCAGCTTAGCAGGGGACTCTGGAAACACCATATATTTT.

The rearrangement uses TRBV19 and TRBJ1-5; D gene ambiguous. This CDR3 spans 16 amino acids. V was cut by 1 base and J by 4 bases, with 14 bases left in between. Germline V gene data show CDR1 as LNHDA and CDR2 as SQIVND (reference sequence). The CDR3 bases are TGTGCCAGTAGTATAGCCCAGACGATGCGGAATCAGCCCCAGCATTTT. Protein: CASSIAQTMRNQPQHF.

The chain carries TRBV28 and TRBJ1-2; D remains unclear. The V gene's germline CDR1 is MDHEN and CDR2 SYDVKM. With 3 bases removed from V and 5 bases from J, the gap between germline ends came to 16 bases. The CDR3 is 15 amino acids. The CDR3 loop is CASSFTRNSLYGYTF. The CDR3 DNA follows: TGTGCCAGCAGTTTCACCAGAAACTCACTATATGGCTACACCTTC.

V usage is TRBV7-3 and J usage is TRBJ1-1; tentatively, D is TRBD1 (6 bases). V lost 3 bases and J 1 base, leaving 9 bases between the germline ends. This CDR3 contains 14 residues. Germline V lookup: CDR1 SGHTA, CDR2 FQGTGA. CDR3: CASSLEQGNTEAFF. The CDR3 DNA reads TGTGCCAGCAGCTTGGAACAGGGGAACACTGAAGCTTTCTTT.